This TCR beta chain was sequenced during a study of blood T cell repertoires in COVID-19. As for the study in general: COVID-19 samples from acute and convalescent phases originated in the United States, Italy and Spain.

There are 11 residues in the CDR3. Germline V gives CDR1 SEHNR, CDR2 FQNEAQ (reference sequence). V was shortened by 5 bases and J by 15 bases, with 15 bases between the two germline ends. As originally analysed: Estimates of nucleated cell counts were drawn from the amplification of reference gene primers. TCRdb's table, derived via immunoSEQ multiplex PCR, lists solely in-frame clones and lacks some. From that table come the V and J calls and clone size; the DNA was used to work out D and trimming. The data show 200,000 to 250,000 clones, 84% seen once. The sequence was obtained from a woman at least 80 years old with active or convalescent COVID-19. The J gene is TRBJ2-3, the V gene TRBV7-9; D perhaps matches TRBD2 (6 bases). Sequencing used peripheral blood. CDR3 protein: CASSRDSVLYF. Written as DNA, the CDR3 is TGTGCCAGCAGCCGGGACTCGGTACTATATTTT.